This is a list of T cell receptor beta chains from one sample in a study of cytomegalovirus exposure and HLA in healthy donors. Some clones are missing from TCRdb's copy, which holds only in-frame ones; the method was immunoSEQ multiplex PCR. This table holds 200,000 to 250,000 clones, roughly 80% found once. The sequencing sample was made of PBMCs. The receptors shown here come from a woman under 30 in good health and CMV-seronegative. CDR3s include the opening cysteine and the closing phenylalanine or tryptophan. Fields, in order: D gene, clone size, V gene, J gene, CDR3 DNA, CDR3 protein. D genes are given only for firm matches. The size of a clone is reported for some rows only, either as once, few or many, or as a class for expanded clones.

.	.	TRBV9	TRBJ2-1	TGTGCCAGCAGCCGACGGACCGAGCAGTTCTTC	CASSRRTEQFF
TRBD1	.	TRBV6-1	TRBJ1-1	TGTGCCAGCACCCAGGACAGGGGAAGGACTGAAGCTTTCTTT	CASTQDRGRTEAFF
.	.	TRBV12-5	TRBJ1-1	TGTGCTAGTGGTTTGGTACTTGGTTGGGAGGCAACGAACACTGAAGCTTTCTTT	CASGLVLGWEATNTEAFF
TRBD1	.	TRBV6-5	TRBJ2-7	TGTGCCAGCAGTGACTCCGGGACAGGGTACGAGCAGTACTTC	CASSDSGTGYEQYF
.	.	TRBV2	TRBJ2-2	TGTGCCAGCAGGAAACAGGGACCTAACACCGGGGAGCTGTTTTTT	CASRKQGPNTGELFF
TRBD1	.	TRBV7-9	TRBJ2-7	TGTGCCAGCAGCTTAAGGGGACAGGAAGACGAGCAGTACTTC	CASSLRGQEDEQYF
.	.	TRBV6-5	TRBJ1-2	TGTGCCAGCAGTTACTCAGCACAGGCTGGGTACACCTTC	CASSYSAQAGYTF
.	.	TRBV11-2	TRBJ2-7	TGTGCCAGCAGCTTGGGCAGGTCCTACGAGCAGTACTTC	CASSLGRSYEQYF
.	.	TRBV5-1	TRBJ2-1	TGCGCCAGCAGCTTGGACGGATACAATGAGCAGTTCTTC	CASSLDGYNEQFF
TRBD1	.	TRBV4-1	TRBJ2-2	TGCGCCAGCAGCCAGGCCGGGACAGTGACCACCGGGGAGCTGTTTTTT	CASSQAGTVTTGELFF
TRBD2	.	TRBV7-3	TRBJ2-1	TGTGCCAGCAGCTTACAACCTAGCGGGGGCCATGAGCAGTTCTTC	CASSLQPSGGHEQFF
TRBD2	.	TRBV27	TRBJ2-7	TGTGCCAGCAGTTTAACATCGGGACTATCGTCCTACGAGCAGTACTTC	CASSLTSGLSSYEQYF
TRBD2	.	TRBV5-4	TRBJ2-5	TGTGCCAGCAGCTTGCGTTTGGGGGGGGGAGAGACCCAGTACTTC	CASSLRLGGGETQYF
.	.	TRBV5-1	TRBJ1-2	TGCGCCAGCAGCTCTCAGGGTGTCGATGGCTACACCTTC	CASSSQGVDGYTF
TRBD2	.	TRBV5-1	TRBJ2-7	TGCGCCAGCACCGATCCCCGCGGGACTAGCCACGAGCAGTACTTC	CASTDPRGTSHEQYF
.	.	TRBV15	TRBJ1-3	TGTGCCACCAGCAGAGCCCGACAACAGAGCTCTGGAAACACCATATATTTT	CATSRARQQSSGNTIYF
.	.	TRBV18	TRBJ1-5	TGTGCCAGCCGGGTCAGGGAGGATCAGCCCCAGCATTTT	CASRVREDQPQHF
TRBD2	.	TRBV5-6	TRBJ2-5	TGTGCCAGCAGCTTAGTTGTAGCGGGGGAGACCCAGTACTTC	CASSLVVAGETQYF
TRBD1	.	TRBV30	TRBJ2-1	TGTGCCTGGAGTGCCCAGACAGGGGGGAATGAGCAGTTCTTC	CAWSAQTGGNEQFF
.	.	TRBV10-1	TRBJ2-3	TGCGCCAGCAGTGGCCCTCAGGTGGGGACAGATACGCAGTATTTT	CASSGPQVGTDTQYF
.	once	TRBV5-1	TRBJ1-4	TGCGCCAGTTCCGACAGTGCAACTAATGAAAAACTGTTTTTT	CASSDSATNEKLFF
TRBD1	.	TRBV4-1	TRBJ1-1	TGCGCCAGCAGCCGGGCCGAGGGGGCGAACACTGAAGCTTTCTTT	CASSRAEGANTEAFF
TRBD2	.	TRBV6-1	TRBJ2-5	TGTGCCAGCAGTGGATCTATAGCGGGGGGGAACGCAGAGACCCAGTACTTC	CASSGSIAGGNAETQYF
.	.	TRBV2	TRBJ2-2	TGTGCCAGCAGTGTGACTACCTCGGGCGGGGAGCTGTTTTTT	CASSVTTSGGELFF
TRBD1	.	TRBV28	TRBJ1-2	TGTGCCAGCAGTGAGCCAGGGGGCGCAATCTATGGCTACACCTTC	CASSEPGGAIYGYTF
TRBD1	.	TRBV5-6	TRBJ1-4	TGTGCCAGCAGCGTGACAGGGGGCGCAAATGAAAAACTGTTTTTT	CASSVTGGANEKLFF
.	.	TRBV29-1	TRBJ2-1	TGCAGCGTTGAAGTGCGATGGAGCTCCTACAATGAGCAGTTCTTC	CSVEVRWSSYNEQFF
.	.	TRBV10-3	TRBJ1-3	TGTGCCATCTCCTGGCAGGGCGTGGGGTTCTCTGGAAACACCATATATTTT	CAISWQGVGFSGNTIYF
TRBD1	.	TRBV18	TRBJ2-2	TGTGCCAGCTCACCACGGACAGGGGGCGACACCGGGGAGCTGTTTTTT	CASSPRTGGDTGELFF
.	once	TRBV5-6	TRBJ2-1	TGTGCCAGCAGCGTTAACCACAATGAGCAGTTCTTC	CASSVNHNEQFF
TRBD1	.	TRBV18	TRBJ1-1	TGTGCCAGCTCCCCCTTGACAGGGATGAACACTGAAGCTTTCTTT	CASSPLTGMNTEAFF
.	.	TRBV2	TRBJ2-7	TGTGCCAGCAGTGTACGGGAGTACGAGCAGTACTTC	CASSVREYEQYF
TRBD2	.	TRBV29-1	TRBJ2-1	TGCAGCGCCGGGACTACAGTATACAATGAGCAGTTCTTC	CSAGTTVYNEQFF
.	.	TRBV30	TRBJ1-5	TGTGCCTGGAGTGTACGGCCGGGTAGCAATCAGCCCCAGCATTTT	CAWSVRPGSNQPQHF
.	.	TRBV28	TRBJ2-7	TGTGCCAGCAGTTTGTTAGCCCCTTACTCCTACGAGCAGTACTTC	CASSLLAPYSYEQYF
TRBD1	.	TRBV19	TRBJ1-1	TGTGCCAGTAGTATGGACAGGATCCTGGCTTTCTTT	CASSMDRILAFF
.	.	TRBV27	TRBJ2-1	TGTGCCAGCAGTTTCAGGGAGTTCAACAATGAGCAGTTCTTC	CASSFREFNNEQFF
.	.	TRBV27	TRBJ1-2	TGTGCCAGCAGCCGCACAATGAACTATGGCTACACCTTC	CASSRTMNYGYTF
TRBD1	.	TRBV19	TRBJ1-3	TGTGCCAGTAGAGGATTAACAGGGGACTCTGGAAACACCATATATTTT	CASRGLTGDSGNTIYF
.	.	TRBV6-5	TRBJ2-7	TGTGCCAGCAGGAGAGGACAGCCTTCGGGAGAGCAGTACTTC	CASRRGQPSGEQYF
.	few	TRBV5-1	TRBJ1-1	TGCGCCAGCAGCTTGGGAAGTGACAGACTGAACACTGAAGCTTTCTTT	CASSLGSDRLNTEAFF
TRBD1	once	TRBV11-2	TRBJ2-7	TGTGCCAGCAGCGAACAGGGGGTTAGGTCCTACGAGCAGTACTTC	CASSEQGVRSYEQYF
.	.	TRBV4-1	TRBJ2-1	TGCGCCAGCAGCCAGGTAGGGGGGCGCTACTACAATGAGCAGTTCTTC	CASSQVGGRYYNEQFF
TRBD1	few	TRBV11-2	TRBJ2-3	TGTGCCAGCAGCGCACCGGACAGGGGGAGCACAGATACGCAGTATTTT	CASSAPDRGSTDTQYF
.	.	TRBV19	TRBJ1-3	TGTGCCAGTAGTCCGGGGGGCTCTGGAAACACCATATATTTT	CASSPGGSGNTIYF
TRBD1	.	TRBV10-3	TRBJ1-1	TGTGCCATACGGGACAGCTTGAACACTGAAGCTTTCTTT	CAIRDSLNTEAFF
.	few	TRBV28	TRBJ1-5	TGTGCCAGCAGCCTCAGTGGGGGGCAGCCCCAGCATTTT	CASSLSGGQPQHF
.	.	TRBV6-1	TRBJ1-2	TGTGCCAGCAGCCCCCAGCAGGGGACGTGGGGCTACACCTTC	CASSPQQGTWGYTF
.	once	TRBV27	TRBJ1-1	TGTGCCACCGGACCTCTAGTGAACACTGAAGCTTTCTTT	CATGPLVNTEAFF
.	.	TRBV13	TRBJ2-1	TGTGCCAGCAGCTTTAGGCTCTCTGATGGGCTGGATGAGCAGTTCTTC	CASSFRLSDGLDEQFF
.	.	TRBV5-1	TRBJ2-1	TGCGCCAGCAGCTCAGCCTACAATGAGCAGTTCTTC	CASSSAYNEQFF
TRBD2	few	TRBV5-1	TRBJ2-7	TGCGCCAGCAGCTTACGTGCCGGGACTAGCGGCAGCGAGCAGTACTTC	CASSLRAGTSGSEQYF
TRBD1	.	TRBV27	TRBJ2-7	TGTGCCAGCAGTCCCCGGACAGGGGCCTACGAGCAGTACTTC	CASSPRTGAYEQYF
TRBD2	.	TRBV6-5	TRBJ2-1	TGTGCCAGCAGCCGCGGGACTAGCGGGAGTAATGAGCAGTTCTTC	CASSRGTSGSNEQFF
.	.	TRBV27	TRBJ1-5	TGTGCCAGCGGGGCCGCCACCAATCATGCCCAGCATTTT	CASGAATNHAQHF